The TCR beta chain described here comes from a study of blood T cell repertoires in COVID-19. The wider study: Italy, Spain and the United States were the sources of the convalescent and acute COVID-19 samples.

Original methodology: Estimates of nucleated cell counts were drawn from the amplification of reference gene primers. Method: immunoSEQ multiplex PCR; TCRdb's copy keeps in-frame clones and lacks some. That table supplies the V and J calls and clone size; D and trimming were determined from the DNA. The table lists about 220,000 clones, around 84% of them singletons. The receptor's source is a woman aged 60 to 75 who had recovered from COVID-19. What was sequenced was peripheral blood.

In DNA, the CDR3 is TGCGCCAGCAGCCGTCCCCCTTTAAGCTCGAGCAATCAGCCCCAGCATTTT. Translation: CASSRPPLSSSNQPQHF. The V and J genes are TRBV4-3 and TRBJ1-5; D gene unclear. The CDR3 contains 17 residues. Looked up from germline, CDR1 is LGHNA and CDR2 is YSLEER. V dropped 4 bases and J dropped 1 base, with 17 bases sitting between them.